Each of the 23 T cell receptor beta chains below was sequenced from the same sample in a study of blood T cell repertoires in COVID-19. Clones were read by immunoSEQ multiplex PCR, and TCRdb kept only the in-frame ones, dropping some. This table has tens of thousands of clones, approximately 84% appearing once. The sequenced material came from peripheral blood. The receptors were sampled from a human donor in a cohort sampled during active COVID-19.

This clone has only one observation. V and J are TRBV4-2 and TRBJ1-2; no firm D call. This CDR3 region has 14 residues. Trimming removed 2 bases from V and 3 bases from J, with 10 bases in between. Germline V gene data show CDR1 as LGHNA and CDR2 as YNFKEQ. The CDR3 sequence is CASSQPTSYYGYTF. In DNA, the CDR3 is TGTGCCAGCAGCCAACCGACTTCGTACTATGGCTACACCTTC.

V is TRBV28 and J is TRBJ2-3; 10 bases are shared with TRBD2. The CDR3 is 15 amino acids. With 6 bases clipped from V and 5 bases from J, the junction kept 8 bases outside the gene matches. The germline V gene encodes CDR1 MDHEN and CDR2 SYDVKM. CDR3 bases: TGTGCCAGCAGCTTTAGCGGGAGGAGGGAAGATACGCAGTATTTT. This translates into CASSFSGRREDTQYF.

The chain joins TRBV11-3 to TRBJ1-1; no clear D. This CDR3 spans 14 amino acids. Trimming cost V 2 bases and J 1 base, with 8 bases left between them. Germline loops: CDR1 SGHNT, CDR2 YENEEA. CDR3 bases: TGTGCCAGCAGCTTACAGTTCTCGAACACTGAAGCTTTCTTT. Its protein product is CASSLQFSNTEAFF. Drawing the rest from reference TRBV11-3 and TRBJ1-1, the complete variable domain is EAGVVQSPRYKIIEKKQPVAFWCNPISGHNTLYWYLQNLGQGPELLIRYENEEAVDDSQLPKDRFSAERLKGVDSTLKIQPAELGDSAVYLCASSLQFSNTEAFFGQGTRLTVV.

This chain joins TRBV7-9 and TRBJ1-1, with 9 bases identical to TRBD1. Trimming at V came to 3 bases and at J to 5 bases, leaving 10 bases not matched to a gene. The germline V gene encodes CDR1 SEHNR and CDR2 FQNEAQ (reference sequence). The CDR3 sequence is 16 residues long. Here the CDR3 reads CASSFSGGTGWTEAFF. DNA of the CDR3: TGTGCCAGCAGCTTTAGCGGAGGGACAGGGTGGACTGAAGCTTTCTTT. The variable domain in full, completed from reference TRBV7-9 and TRBJ1-1, reads DTGVSQNPRHKITKRGQNVTFRCDPISEHNRLYWYRQTLGQGPEFLTYFQNEAQLEKSRLLSDRFSAERPKGSFSTLEIQRTEQGDSAMYLCASSFSGGTGWTEAFFGQGTRLTVV.

The chain carries TRBV6-5 and TRBJ2-1; 9 bases agree with TRBD1. Looked up from germline, CDR1 is MNHEY and CDR2 is SVGAGI. V dropped 4 bases and J dropped 5; count of bases not matched to a gene: 0. This CDR3 contains 13 residues. CDR3 amino acids: CASSWTGDNEQFF. The CDR3 coding sequence is TGTGCCAGCAGTTGGACAGGGGACAATGAGCAGTTCTTC.

The chain joins TRBV9 to TRBJ1-1, with a tentative D call TRBD1 (6 bases). The CDR3 length is 16 residues. Germline CDR1 and CDR2: SGDLS and YYNGEE. The ends were cut back, 0 bases at V and 0 bases at J, with 12 bases in the middle. The CDR3 here is CASSVGSQGMNTEAFF. The CDR3 region has the DNA TGTGCCAGCAGCGTAGGGTCTCAGGGGATGAACACTGAAGCTTTCTTT.

The chain recombines TRBV9 with TRBJ2-5; 10 bases match TRBD2. Germline CDR1 is SGDLS and CDR2 is YYNGEE. The junction had 13 bases not matched to a gene; V was cut back by 0 bases and J by 5 bases. The length of the CDR3 is 18 residues. The CDR3 region is CASSVAAGGPLLLETQYF. CDR3 nucleotides: TGTGCCAGCAGCGTAGCAGCGGGAGGGCCGTTATTGTTGGAGACCCAGTACTTC.

This clone has a handful of counts. This sequence joins TRBV7-9 and TRBJ1-6; D is unresolved. The CDR3 has 13 residues. V lost 1 base and J lost 10, with 8 bases in between. CDR1 is SEHNR and CDR2 is FQNEAQ in the germline V gene (reference sequence). Here the CDR3 reads CASSLDRVSPLHF. The DNA of the CDR3 is TGTGCCAGCAGCTTAGACAGAGTCTCACCCCTCCACTTT.

The chain employs TRBV3-1 (or the pseudogene TRBV3-2) and TRBJ2-1; 7 bases fit TRBD2. The germline CDR1 and CDR2 sequences are LGHDT and YNNKEL (reference sequence). This CDR3 has 16 amino acids. V dropped 5 bases and J dropped 4; count of bases not matched to a gene: 11. CDR3 region: CASSIHPSGAYNEQFF. The CDR3 DNA sequence: TGTGCCAGCAGCATTCACCCTAGCGGTGCTTACAATGAGCAGTTCTTC.

The rearrangement uses TRBV29-1 and TRBJ2-7, with 8 bases aligning to TRBD1. The junction had 9 bases not matched to a gene; V was cut back by 4 bases and J by 4 bases. CDR3 length: 14 amino acids. Germline lookup yields CDR1 SQVTM and CDR2 ANQGSEA. CDR3 DNA sequence: TGCAGCGTTGTTAAGACAGGGGCGAGGTACGAGCAGTACTTC. The encoded protein is CSVVKTGARYEQYF.

The chain employs TRBV4-3 and TRBJ2-3; maybe TRBD2 (6 bases). CDR1 and CDR2 (germline): LGHNA, YSLEER. V was cut by 4 bases and J by 4 bases, with 15 bases left in between. This CDR3 region has 15 residues. The CDR3 bases are TGCGCCAGCAGCCGGATAGCGGCAAGCGCAGATACGCAGTATTTT. Protein product: CASSRIAASADTQYF.

V gene TRBV27 combines with J gene TRBJ2-1; TRBD1 matches at 8 bases. Germline V gene sequence: CDR1 MNHEY, CDR2 SMNVEV (reference sequence). The CDR3 runs 14 residues. V dropped 1 base and J dropped 4; count of bases not matched to a gene: 0. As DNA, the CDR3 is TGTGCCAGCAGTTTATGGGACAGGTACAATGAGCAGTTCTTC. Translated, it gives CASSLWDRYNEQFF.

This clone was observed once. The DNA for the CDR3 is TGCAGTGCTAGTCCCAGTTTTAATTCACCCCTCCACTTT. It codes for CSASPSFNSPLHF. This chain connects TRBV20-1 to TRBJ1-6; D ambiguous. Trimming shortened V by 3 bases and J by 6 bases, and 9 bases separated the two germline ends. The CDR3 spans 13 residues. Germline V CDR1 and CDR2: DFQATT, SNEGSKA (reference sequence).

The chain uses TRBV6-6 and TRBJ2-3; 8 positions agree with TRBD2. J gave up 6 bases and V 5 bases, and 7 bases lay outside the gene matches. The length of the CDR3 is 14 residues. In germline, CDR1 is MNHNY, CDR2 SVGAGI (reference sequence). CDR3 residues: CASSRGTRSDTQYF. For the CDR3, the DNA is TGTGCCAGCAGTCGCGGGACTAGATCGGATACGCAGTATTTT.

The CDR3 bases are TGTGCCTGGAGAACCCCCCGGAGGGCTTTCTTT. Encoded protein: CAWRTPRRAFF. The chain has TRBV30 and TRBJ1-1; D is undetermined. The CDR3 is made up of 11 amino acids. V was cut by 3 bases and J by 11 bases, with 13 bases left in between. CDR1 and CDR2 from the germline V gene are GTSNPN and SVGIG (reference sequence).

The V call is TRBV19, the J call TRBJ1-2; D unresolved. Germline assignment: CDR1 LNHDA and CDR2 SQIVND (reference sequence). This CDR3 is 15 amino acids long. The V gene lost 6 bases and the J gene lost 2 bases, with 16 bases spanning the gap. The CDR3 reads CASSSRAGTNYGYTF. DNA of the CDR3: TGTGCCAGTAGCTCTAGGGCGGGCACGAACTATGGCTACACCTTC.

This chain connects TRBV11-2 to TRBJ2-2, with 10 bases lining up with TRBD2. Germline values: CDR1 SGHAT, CDR2 FQNNGV. The CDR3 totals 15 residues. Losses at the gene ends were 5 bases for V and 5 bases for J; bases not matched to a gene: 5. DNA for the CDR3: TGTGCCAGCAGCCTGACTAGCGGGCTAACCGGGGAGCTGTTTTTT. Translating gives CASSLTSGLTGELFF.

The chain has TRBV11-3 and TRBJ1-2; no reliable D call. Trimming removed 1 base at V and 7 bases at J, with 10 bases between. The CDR3 consists of 13 residues. The germline V gene encodes CDR1 SGHNT and CDR2 YENEEA. CDR3 amino acids: CASSLGPQAGYTF. The CDR3 bases are TGTGCCAGCAGCTTAGGCCCCCAGGCTGGCTACACCTTC.

This CDR3 is CASSIRLAGSSYNEQFF. The CDR3, as DNA: TGTGCCAGCAGTATACGACTAGCGGGATCCTCCTACAATGAGCAGTTCTTC. The chain uses TRBV27 and TRBJ2-1; 11 positions agree with TRBD2. Germline trimming cut 5 bases from V and 0 bases from J; bases unmatched to any gene: 6. CDR1 is MNHEY, CDR2 SMNVEV, per germline (reference sequence). The CDR3 is 17 amino acids.

The chain is built from TRBV6-5 and TRBJ2-1, with D perhaps TRBD2 (6 bases). CDR1 is MNHEY and CDR2 is SVGAGI in the germline V gene. V was trimmed by 4 bases and J by 2 bases, leaving 12 bases between them. The CDR3 loop spans 15 amino acids. In nucleotides, the CDR3 is TGTGCCAGCAGTTTTAGGGACTGGGCCTACAATGAGCAGTTCTTC. Encoded protein: CASSFRDWAYNEQFF.

V is TRBV5-1 and J is TRBJ2-7; perhaps TRBD1 as D (5 bases). The CDR3 contains 15 residues. Germline CDR1 is SGHRS and CDR2 is YFSETQ. The germline V and J ends were trimmed by 0 bases and 5 bases, with 15 bases remaining between them. CDR3 nucleotides: TGCGCCAGCAGCTTGGGCGCGAGGATAGGGGACGAGCAGTACTTC. This translates into CASSLGARIGDEQYF.

The chain employs TRBV18 and TRBJ1-5; a weak D match, TRBD1 (6 bases). Trimming shortened V by 5 bases and J by 2 bases, and 13 bases separated the two germline ends. The CDR3 loop spans 15 amino acids. In germline, CDR1 is KGHSH, CDR2 LQKENI. The chain's CDR3 is CASSTGPSGNQPQHF. The CDR3 DNA is TGTGCCAGCTCAACAGGGCCCTCGGGCAATCAGCCCCAGCATTTT.

The V and J genes are TRBV4-1 and TRBJ2-7, with D possibly matching TRBD2 (5 bases). V lost 6 bases and J 2 bases, leaving 14 bases between the germline ends. This CDR3 has 14 amino acids. CDR1 is MGHRA and CDR2 is YSYEKL in the germline V gene. In nucleotides, the CDR3 is TGCGCCAGCAGAGGAGGCAGGCCCCCCTACGAGCAGTACTTC. This encodes CASRGGRPPYEQYF.